This T cell receptor (beta chain) is drawn from a study of neurological immune-mediated disorders. Study-wide results and caveats: Among expanded clones, no CDR3 amino acid sequences were shared across subjects, a pattern suggesting private repertoires in all groups.

2 million unsorted PBMCs were stored in RNAlater at -80 °C before RNA extraction. The sample holds many counts of this clonotype. The antigen is unknown. One entry per CDR3 protein results from TCRdb running MiXCR on the 5' RACE reads. The repertoire holds 45,000 or so distinct CDR3 sequences, with 10% to 15% as singletons. From germline, CDR1 is LGHNA and CDR2 YNFKEQ. There are 15 residues in the CDR3. V was trimmed by 0 bases and J by 8 bases, leaving 13 bases between them. Sequenced: PBMCs. This TCR was recovered from a female donor in good health. The chain carries TRBV4-2 and TRBJ1-4; D is uncertain. CDR3 residues: CASSQDQVTEEKLFF. The CDR3, as DNA: TGTGCCAGCAGCCAAGATCAAGTAACGGAGGAAAAACTGTTTTTT.